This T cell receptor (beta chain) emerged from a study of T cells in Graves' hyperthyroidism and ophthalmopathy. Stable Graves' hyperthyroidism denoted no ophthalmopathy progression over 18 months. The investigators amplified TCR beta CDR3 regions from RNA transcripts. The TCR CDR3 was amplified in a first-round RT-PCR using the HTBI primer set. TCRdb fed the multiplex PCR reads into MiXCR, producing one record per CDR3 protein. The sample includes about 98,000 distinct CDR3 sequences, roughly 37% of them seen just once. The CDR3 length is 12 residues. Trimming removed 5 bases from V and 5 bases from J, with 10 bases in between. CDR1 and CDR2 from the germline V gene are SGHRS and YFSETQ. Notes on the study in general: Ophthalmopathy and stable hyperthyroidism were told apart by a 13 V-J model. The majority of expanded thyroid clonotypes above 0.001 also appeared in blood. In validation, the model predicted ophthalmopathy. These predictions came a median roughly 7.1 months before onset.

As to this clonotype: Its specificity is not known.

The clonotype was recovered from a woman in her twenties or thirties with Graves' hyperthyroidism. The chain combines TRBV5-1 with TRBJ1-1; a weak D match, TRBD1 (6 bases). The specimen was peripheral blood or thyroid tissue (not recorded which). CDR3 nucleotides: TGCGCCAGCAGACAGGGTAAAACTGAAGCTTTCTTT. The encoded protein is CASRQGKTEAFF.